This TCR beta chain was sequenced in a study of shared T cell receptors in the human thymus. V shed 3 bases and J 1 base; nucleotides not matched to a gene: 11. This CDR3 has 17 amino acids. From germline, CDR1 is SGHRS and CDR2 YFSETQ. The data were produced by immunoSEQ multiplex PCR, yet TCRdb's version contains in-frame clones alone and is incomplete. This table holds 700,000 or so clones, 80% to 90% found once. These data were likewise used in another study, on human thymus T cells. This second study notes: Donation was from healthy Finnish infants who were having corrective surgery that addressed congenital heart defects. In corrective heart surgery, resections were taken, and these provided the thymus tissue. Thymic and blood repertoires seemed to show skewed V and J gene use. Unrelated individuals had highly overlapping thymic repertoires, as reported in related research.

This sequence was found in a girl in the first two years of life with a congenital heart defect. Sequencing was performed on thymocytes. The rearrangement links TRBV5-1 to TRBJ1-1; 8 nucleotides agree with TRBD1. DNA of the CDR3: TGCGCCAGCAGCTCCCATCACCTCAGGGGGCGGAACACTGAAGCTTTCTTT. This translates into CASSSHHLRGRNTEAFF.